These 3 T cell receptor beta chains share one sample of origin, sequenced in a study of blood T cell repertoires in COVID-19 (dated by TCRdb to about 2020). The library was obtained by the immunoSEQ multiplex PCR assay. Here the immuneACCESS table is served through TCRdb, limited to in-frame sequences with V and J called. Missing clones are a known gap in these copies; in checked studies unresolved V genes cover under half, and the rest lacks a known reason. In all, the sample holds about 250,000 clones, and around 90% of those were seen once. The top ten clones comprise roughly 0.8% of the sample. Sequenced input: peripheral blood. These receptor sequences come from a woman in her twenties or thirties with acute or convalescent COVID-19.

This chain connects TRBV10-3 to TRBJ2-7, with TRBD1 identical over 8 bases. Germline-derived CDR1 and CDR2 are ENHRY and SYGVKD. The CDR3 loop spans 12 amino acids. CDR3 sequence (DNA): TGTGGGTCCGGGACAGGTCCCGGCGAGCAGTACTTC. This translates into CGSGTGPGEQYF.

The table lists this clone with a count of one. The chain recombines TRBV24-1 with TRBJ2-3; 8 bases line up with TRBD2. CDR1 is KGHDR and CDR2 is SFDVKD in the germline V gene. V gave up 9 bases and J gave up 1 base; unmatched junction bases: 8. The CDR3 consists of 15 residues. The CDR3 DNA reads TGTGCCACCCAAGACGGAGCGGGAGGCACAGATACGCAGTATTTT. Translation gives CATQDGAGGTDTQYF.

The J gene is TRBJ1-6, the V gene TRBV3-1 (or the pseudogene TRBV3-2); tentatively, D is TRBD1 (5 bases). Germline V lookup: CDR1 LGHDT, CDR2 YNNKEL (reference sequence). The V end was cut by 0 bases, the J end by 7 bases, with 10 bases between. This CDR3 region has 15 residues. The CDR3, as DNA: TGTGCCAGCAGCCAAGAAACAGGACGCAATTCACCCCTCCACTTT. This sequence encodes CASSQETGRNSPLHF.